The rows below give T cell receptor beta chains drawn from one sample of a study of human T cells and chemical hapten exposure. TCRdb reprocessed the RACE reads via MiXCR and lists one record per CDR3 protein. Of more than 250,000 distinct CDR3 sequences in the sample, roughly 8.9% were seen once. The sequencing used whole blood, collected in connection with sensitization to the hapten diphenylcyclopropenone (DPC). The source is a woman in her 40s with alopecia areata. Some clones in this sample may be carry-over from other donors' samples. CDR3s include the opening cysteine and the closing phenylalanine or tryptophan. The order of the fields is V gene, clone size, CDR3 length, J gene, D gene, CDR3 DNA, CDR3 protein. A D gene is named only where the DNA matches it firmly. Size is stated for part of the rows, as once, few or many counts, or as a class when the clone is expanded.

TRBV6-2/TRBV6-3	NA	12	TRBJ2-7	NA	TGTGCCAGCAGTTATACCGGTCACGAGCAGTACTTC	CASSYTGHEQYF
TRBV12-3/TRBV12-4	NA	11	TRBJ2-7	NA	TGTGCCAGCAGTCGTGCCCGCGAGCAGTACTTC	CASSRAREQYF
TRBV20-1	NA	15	TRBJ2-3	NA	TGCAGTGCTTCCTCCCCCGGGGCCGGCACAGATACGCAGTATTTT	CSASSPGAGTDTQYF
TRBV27	many	13	TRBJ2-7	TRBD1	TGTGCCAGCAGTCCTGGACAGGCCTACGAGCAGTACTTC	CASSPGQAYEQYF
TRBV12-3/TRBV12-4	few	12	TRBJ2-7	NA	TGTGCCAGCAGCCCCGGGACTCCCGGCCTTTACTTC	CASSPGTPGLYF
TRBV5-6	NA	14	TRBJ2-3	NA	TGTGCCAGCAGCGATCGGATTGACACAGATACGCAGTATTTT	CASSDRIDTDTQYF
TRBV12-3/TRBV12-4	few	19	TRBJ2-2	NA	TGTGCCAGCAGTTTCGGGATCGGGCACCAAACTCCAAACACCGGGGAGCTGTTTTTT	CASSFGIGHQTPNTGELFF
TRBV6-2/TRBV6-3	few	13	TRBJ1-5	NA	TGTGCCACCTCGTTGACTAGCAATCAGCCCCAGCATTTT	CATSLTSNQPQHF
TRBV7-2	many	14	TRBJ2-5	TRBD2	TGTGCCAGCAGCTTAGCCGGGGGGGCGGAGACCCAGTACTTC	CASSLAGGAETQYF
TRBV20-1	few	13	TRBJ1-1	TRBD1	TGCAGTGCTAGGGGGACAGGTCCCAGCGGAGCTTTCTTT	CSARGTGPSGAFF
TRBV20-1	NA	13	TRBJ2-1	NA	TGCAGTGCTAGTGCGGGGTACTACAATGAGCAGTTCTTC	CSASAGYYNEQFF
TRBV12-3/TRBV12-4	NA	13	TRBJ2-5	NA	TGTGCCAGCAGTTTAACTGGGGTGGAGACCCAGTACTTC	CASSLTGVETQYF
TRBV7-9	NA	12	TRBJ2-7	TRBD1	TGTGCCAGCAGCGAGGGGGCCAACGAGCAGTACTTC	CASSEGANEQYF
TRBV7-6	NA	16	TRBJ2-2	NA	TGTGCCAGCAGCTTAGGGTCGGGACTGGAGACCGGGGAGCTGTTTTTT	CASSLGSGLETGELFF
TRBV19	NA	13	TRBJ2-2	TRBD1	TGTGCCAGTAGTGACAGGGGCACCGGGGAGCTGTTTTTT	CASSDRGTGELFF
TRBV7-9	NA	16	TRBJ1-1	NA	TGTGCCAGCAGCTTAGCGGGGGCAGGCCGGAACACTGAAGCTTTCTTT	CASSLAGAGRNTEAFF